This paragraph covers one T cell receptor beta chain sequence. This entry belongs to a study of blood T cell repertoires in COVID-19. Whole-study context: Sources were T cells, B-cell-depleted T cells, or PBMCs; the material itself was cDNA or gDNA.

TCRdb's copy holds only in-frame clones and misses some; the assay was immunoSEQ multiplex PCR. The table lists under 50,000 clones, just over 90% of them singletons, with approximately 1% in the top ten. The CDR3 totals 14 residues. Germline V lookup: CDR1 MNHEY, CDR2 SMNVEV (reference sequence). Losses at the gene ends were 4 bases for V and 4 bases for J; bases not matched to a gene: 6. Source material: peripheral blood. V gene TRBV27 combines with J gene TRBJ1-2, with 7 bases identical to TRBD1. This TCR was recovered from a man aged 55 to 70 with COVID-19, enrolled during active disease. For the CDR3, the DNA is TGTGCCAGCAGTTCCAGGGGGACGAGCTATGGCTACACCTTC. Protein: CASSSRGTSYGYTF.